The subject of this entry is one T cell receptor (beta chain). As yet, its antigen is unknown. One junction end does not reproduce the germline sequence, and a read error may be involved. The data originate from a study of blood T cells in healthy people across ages. Study-level information: Template-switching capture recovered about one barcoded beta molecule per two T cells. Whole-study results and caveats: Bulk PBMC profiling left naive and antigen-experienced comparisons inconclusive.

The CDR3 is 17 amino acids. CDR1 MDHEN and CDR2 SYDVKM come from the germline V gene. PCR was performed a second time for about 7 to 11 cycles using a sample-barcoded 5' primer and a J-beta primer mix. Each cDNA was tagged by a template-switch adaptor containing 12 random nucleotides. TCRdb analysed the 5' RACE reads with MiXCR anew, one entry per CDR3 protein. Among more than 500,000 distinct CDR3 sequences listed, approximately 27% were seen once. PBMCs were isolated at a quantity of at least 6.5 million per sample. The receptor comes from a woman in her 70s in good health. The specimen sequenced was blood. The chain combines TRBV28 with TRBJ2-7; D might be TRBD2 (6 bases). CDR3: CAGSFSEGVEGGSEQYF. For the CDR3, the DNA is TGTGCCGGCAGTTTCTCGGAAGGTGTAGAGGGAGGTTCCGAGCAGTACTTC.